This is a list of T cell receptor beta chains from one sample in a study of T cells in Graves' hyperthyroidism and ophthalmopathy. TCRdb re-analysed the multiplex PCR reads in MiXCR, keeping a single row per CDR3 protein. This sample has under 400,000 distinct CDR3 sequences; about 14% occur once, and the top ten carry approximately 9.9%. The sequencing input was blood. The receptors originated from a woman aged 60-75 years with Graves' hyperthyroidism. The CDR3 runs from the conserved cysteine through the conserved F or W. Each record gives: J gene, clone size, V gene, D gene, CDR3 protein, CDR3 DNA. The D gene is left open where the match is weak. Not all rows give a size; the values are once, few, many and, for expanded clones, a class.

>TRBJ2-7|many|TRBV27|NA
CASQTLGTYEQYF
TGTGCCAGTCAGACGCTCGGGACTTACGAGCAGTACTTC
>TRBJ1-4|many|TRBV14|TRBD1
CASSQGQGAEKLFF
TGTGCCAGCAGCCAGGGACAGGGTGCTGAAAAACTGTTTTTT
>TRBJ2-5|many|TRBV3-1|NA
CASSQETVGQETQYF
TGTGCCAGCAGCCAAGAAACAGTCGGTCAAGAGACCCAGTACTTC
>TRBJ1-1|many|TRBV12-3/TRBV12-4|NA
CASSFADTEAFF
TGTGCCAGCAGTTTCGCGGACACTGAAGCTTTCTTT
>TRBJ1-2|many|TRBV18|NA
CASSPGGQGYTF
TGTGCCAGCTCACCAGGGGGACAAGGCTACACCTTC
>TRBJ2-7|many|TRBV11-2|TRBD2
CASSLVGLGVNYEQYF
TGTGCCAGCAGCTTAGTAGGACTAGGGGTGAACTACGAGCAGTACTTC
>TRBJ2-5|NA|TRBV2|TRBD2
CASILAGGTKETQYF
TGTGCCAGCATACTAGCGGGAGGGACCAAAGAGACCCAGTACTTC
>TRBJ1-1|NA|TRBV6-2/TRBV6-3|NA
CASSQRDLKWTVNTEAFF
TGTGCCAGCAGTCAGAGAGATCTAAAGTGGACGGTGAACACTGAAGCTTTCTTT
>TRBJ2-7|few|TRBV4-2|NA
CASSQVSDSYEQYF
TGTGCCAGCAGCCAAGTTTCAGACTCCTACGAGCAGTACTTC
>TRBJ1-2|many|TRBV30|TRBD1
CAWTLTGAGGYTF
TGTGCCTGGACCCTGACAGGGGCGGGTGGCTACACCTTC
>TRBJ1-3|few|TRBV11-2|TRBD1
CASSRGTGRNTIYF
TGTGCCAGCAGCCGTGGGACAGGGAGGAACACCATATATTTT
>TRBJ2-1|many|TRBV30|NA
CAWSVRTIEQFF
TGTGCCTGGAGTGTACGAACCATTGAGCAGTTCTTC
>TRBJ2-7|many|TRBV20-1|NA
CSARDRRRSYEQYF
TGCAGTGCTAGGGACCGTCGCAGGAGCTACGAGCAGTACTTC
>TRBJ2-5|few|TRBV24-1|NA
CATSTFTNQETQYF
TGTGCCACCAGTACATTTACAAACCAAGAGACCCAGTACTTC
>TRBJ1-2|many|TRBV28|TRBD1
CASSAGTGQGYTF
TGTGCCAGCAGCGCCGGGACAGGGCAGGGCTACACCTTC
>TRBJ1-1|NA|TRBV5-1|NA
CASRVQGLNTEAFF
TGCGCCAGCAGGGTACAGGGCCTAAACACTGAAGCTTTCTTT
>TRBJ2-1|few|TRBV18|NA
CASSLESSYNEQFF
TGTGCCAGTTCTCTTGAGAGCTCCTACAATGAGCAGTTCTTC